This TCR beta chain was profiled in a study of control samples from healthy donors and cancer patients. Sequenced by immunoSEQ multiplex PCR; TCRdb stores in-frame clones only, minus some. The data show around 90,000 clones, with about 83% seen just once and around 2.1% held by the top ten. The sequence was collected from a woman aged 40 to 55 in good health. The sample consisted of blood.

The CDR3 spells CASSRSRDQWSRGSPLHF. In DNA, the CDR3 is TGTGCCAGCAGCCGTTCCCGGGACCAGTGGTCCCGCGGGTCACCCCTCCACTTT. The rearrangement joins TRBV7-2 to TRBJ1-6; weak D call: TRBD1 (5 bases). CDR3 length: 18 amino acids. With 5 bases removed from V and 10 bases from J, the gap between germline ends came to 27 bases. Per the germline V gene, CDR1 is SGHTA and CDR2 is FQGNSA. The full variable domain, rest sourced from reference TRBV7-2 and TRBJ1-6, is GAGVSQSPSNKVTEKGKDVELRCDPISGHTALYWYRQSLGQGLEFLIYFQGNSAPDKSGLPSDRFSAERTGGSVSTLTIQRTQQEDSAVYLCASSRSRDQWSRGSPLHFGNGTRLTVT.